This TCR beta chain was identified in a study of cytomegalovirus exposure and HLA in healthy donors. PCR amplification relied on 60 Vbeta primers (plus 13 Jbeta primers). Here immunoSEQ multiplex PCR was the method, and the copy in TCRdb shows in-frame clones only, minus some. The data contain approximately 130,000 clones, around 77% of them singletons. The CDR3 is made up of 18 amino acids. The V gene end was trimmed by 4 bases and the J gene end by 2 bases; junction bases not matched to a gene: 14. Germline loops: CDR1 SGHRS, CDR2 YFSETQ. This clone showed up just a few times. Antigen specificity is unknown. Overall study results and limits: The authors assumed roughly uniform sequencing depth across donors for presence/absence analyses. It was 164 TCR beta chains that were listed as cytomegalovirus-associated.

The chain joins TRBV5-1 to TRBJ1-1, with TRBD1 matching over 10 bases. The source of this sequence is a young man in good health and CMV-seropositive. Sequenced material: PBMCs. CDR3 in amino acids: CASSRDRGRVTSNTEAFF. The CDR3 nucleotides are TGCGCCAGCAGCCGGGACAGGGGCCGCGTGACGTCAAACACTGAAGCTTTCTTT.